This passage covers 10 T cell receptor beta chains from one sample sequenced in a study of T cell responses to AZD1222 COVID-19 vaccine. Produced via immunoSEQ multiplex PCR; TCRdb's table is partial and in-frame only. The table records over 65,000 clones, about 90% of them present only once. The input for sequencing was peripheral blood, taken on day 0 of MenACWY control vaccination. The receptor source for this set is an adult in good health.

The J gene is TRBJ1-1, the V gene TRBV27; maybe TRBD1 (6 bases). Per the germline V gene, CDR1 is MNHEY and CDR2 is SMNVEV (reference sequence). The CDR3 sequence is 13 residues long. Trimming shortened V by 0 bases and J by 4 bases, and 6 bases separated the two germline ends. The CDR3 nucleotides are TGTGCCAGCAGTTTATCAGGGGGCACTGAAGCTTTCTTT. Its protein product is CASSLSGGTEAFF.

This chain links TRBV19 with TRBJ2-1, with TRBD2 matching over 16 bases. V was pared by 5 bases and J by 1 base, with 5 bases of the junction left unmatched. CDR3 size: 18 residues. Germline CDR1 LNHDA, CDR2 SQIVND (reference sequence). CDR3 protein: CASSGGLAGGPSYNEQFF. CDR3 nucleotides: TGTGCCAGTAGTGGGGGACTAGCGGGAGGGCCGTCCTACAATGAGCAGTTCTTC.

The chain links TRBV5-1 to TRBJ2-7; 8 positions agree with TRBD2. The germline V gene encodes CDR1 SGHRS and CDR2 YFSETQ. V was pared by 0 bases and J by 5 bases, with 4 bases of the junction left unmatched. There are 14 residues in the CDR3. Here the CDR3 reads CASSLELAVDEQYF. The CDR3 DNA reads TGCGCCAGCAGCTTGGAACTAGCGGTGGACGAGCAGTACTTC.

CDR3 DNA: TGTGCCAGCAGTTACAAGCAGACCTCTGGAAACACCATATATTTT. Translation gives CASSYKQTSGNTIYF. The J gene is TRBJ1-3, the V gene TRBV6-5, with D uncertain. V lost 2 bases to trimming and J lost 0 bases, with 8 bases between them. The V gene's germline CDR1 is MNHEY and CDR2 SVGAGI. CDR3 length: 15 residues.

The V call is TRBV25-1, the J call TRBJ2-5; 8 bases agree with TRBD1. This CDR3 is 14 amino acids long. Germline V gene sequence: CDR1 MGHDK, CDR2 SYGVNS. V gave up 4 bases and J gave up 5 bases; unmatched junction bases: 6. Here the CDR3 reads CASSGGQGDETQYF. CDR3 DNA: TGTGCCAGCAGTGGAGGACAGGGAGACGAGACCCAGTACTTC.

The chain links TRBV2 to TRBJ2-5; the match to TRBD1 covers 9 bases. V trimming: 6 bases; J trimming: 5 bases; junction bases outside the gene matches: 7. The germline CDR1 and CDR2 sequences are SNHLY and FYNNEI. This CDR3 region has 14 residues. In DNA, the CDR3 is TGTGCCAGCAGAGTACAGGGGGCATGGGAGACCCAGTACTTC. Encoded protein: CASRVQGAWETQYF.

This clone was recorded once. In DNA form, the CDR3 reads TGTGCCAGCAGCCCGGGGGGACGGGGATATAATTCACCCCTCCACTTT. As protein: CASSPGGRGYNSPLHF. V and J are TRBV7-2 and TRBJ1-6, with a tentative D call TRBD1 (5 bases). The CDR3 spans 16 residues. The V gene lost 5 bases and the J gene lost 4 bases, with 15 bases spanning the gap. From germline, CDR1 is SGHTA and CDR2 FQGNSA.

CDR3 in amino acids: CATSDRDRAQPQHF. The CDR3 DNA is TGTGCCACCAGTGACAGGGACAGGGCTCAGCCCCAGCATTTT. The chain is built from TRBV24-1 and TRBJ1-5; 9 bases align to TRBD1. Germline V gene lookup returns CDR1 KGHDR and CDR2 SFDVKD. This CDR3 comprises 14 residues. With 4 bases clipped from V and 6 bases from J, the junction kept 3 bases outside the gene matches.

This clone was picked up one time. The V call is TRBV3-1 (or the pseudogene TRBV3-2), the J call TRBJ2-7; D uncertain. The CDR3 length is 14 residues. Germline CDR1 is LGHDT and CDR2 is YNNKEL (reference sequence). The V end lost 1 base, the J end lost 0 bases, and 7 bases lay between the germline ends. The CDR3 coding sequence is TGTGCCAGCAGCCAAGCCCCCATCTCCTACGAGCAGTACTTC. It translates to CASSQAPISYEQYF.

The gene calls are TRBV2 and TRBJ2-2; 7 nucleotides agree with TRBD1. The V and J ends lost 6 bases and 3 bases, in that order; junction bases with no gene match: 13. Germline V CDR1 and CDR2: SNHLY, FYNNEI. This CDR3 has 17 residues. The DNA for the CDR3 is TGTGCCAGCAGGGATCGACTGACAGGGTTGGACACCGGGGAGCTGTTTTTT. Translated: CASRDRLTGLDTGELFF.